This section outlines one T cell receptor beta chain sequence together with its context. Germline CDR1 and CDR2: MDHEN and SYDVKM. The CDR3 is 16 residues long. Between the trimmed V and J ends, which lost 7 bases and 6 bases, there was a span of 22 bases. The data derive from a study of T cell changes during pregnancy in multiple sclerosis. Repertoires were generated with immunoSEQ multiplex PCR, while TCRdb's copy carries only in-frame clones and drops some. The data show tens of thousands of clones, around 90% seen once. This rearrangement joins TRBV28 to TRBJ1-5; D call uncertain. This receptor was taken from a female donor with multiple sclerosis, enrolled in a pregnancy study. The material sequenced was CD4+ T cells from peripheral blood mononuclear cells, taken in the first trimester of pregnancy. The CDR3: CASTPPLFKKSQPQHF. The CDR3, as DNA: TGTGCCAGCACCCCCCCCCTTTTTAAGAAGAGTCAGCCCCAGCATTTT. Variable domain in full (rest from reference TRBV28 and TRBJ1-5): DVKVTQSSRYLVKRTGEKVFLECVQDMDHENMFWYRQDPGLGLRLIYFSYDVKMKEKGDIPEGYSVSREKKERFSLILESASTNQTSMYLCASTPPLFKKSQPQHFGDGTRLSIL.